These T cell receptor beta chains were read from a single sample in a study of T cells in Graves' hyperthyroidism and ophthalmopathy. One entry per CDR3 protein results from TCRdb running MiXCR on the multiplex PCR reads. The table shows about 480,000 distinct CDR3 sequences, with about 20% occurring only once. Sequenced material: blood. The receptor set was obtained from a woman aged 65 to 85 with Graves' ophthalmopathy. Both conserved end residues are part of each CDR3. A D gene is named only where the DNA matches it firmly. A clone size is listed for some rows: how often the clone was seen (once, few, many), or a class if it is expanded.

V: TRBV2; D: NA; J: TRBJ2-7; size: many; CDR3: CASSVEGGGYEQYF; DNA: TGTGCCAGCAGTGTTGAAGGGGGGGGCTACGAGCAGTACTTC
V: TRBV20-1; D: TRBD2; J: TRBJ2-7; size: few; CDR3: CSARVGGSQLTEQYF; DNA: TGCAGTGCTAGAGTCGGCGGGAGCCAACTTACCGAGCAGTACTTC
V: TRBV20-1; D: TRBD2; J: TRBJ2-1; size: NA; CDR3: CSARLAGGNNEQFF; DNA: TGCAGTGCTCGCCTAGCGGGAGGCAACAATGAGCAGTTCTTC
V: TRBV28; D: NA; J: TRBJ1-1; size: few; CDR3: CASREGVDTEAFF; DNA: TGTGCCAGCAGGGAGGGGGTGGACACTGAAGCTTTCTTT
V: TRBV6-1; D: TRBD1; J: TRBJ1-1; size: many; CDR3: CASSRDRGVSNTEAFF; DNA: TGTGCCAGCAGTCGGGACAGGGGAGTTTCGAACACTGAAGCTTTCTTT
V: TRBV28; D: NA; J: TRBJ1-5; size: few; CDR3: CASTRQRVYGNQPQHF; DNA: TGTGCCAGCACGAGACAGAGGGTATATGGCAATCAGCCCCAGCATTTT
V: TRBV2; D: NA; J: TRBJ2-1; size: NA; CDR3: CASGGRLGEQFF; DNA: TGTGCCAGCGGAGGGCGCCTGGGGGAGCAGTTCTTC
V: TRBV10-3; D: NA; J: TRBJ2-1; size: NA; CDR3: CANSENTYLNEQFF; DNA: TGTGCCAACAGCGAAAATACTTACCTCAATGAGCAGTTCTTC
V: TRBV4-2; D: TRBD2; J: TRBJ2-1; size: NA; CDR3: CASSQESPTSGSPSYNEQFF; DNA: TGTGCCAGCAGCCAAGAAAGCCCAACTAGCGGGTCTCCCTCCTACAATGAGCAGTTCTTC
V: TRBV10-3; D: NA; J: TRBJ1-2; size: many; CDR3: CAITARNYGYTF; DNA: TGTGCCATCACTGCCAGGAACTATGGCTACACCTTC
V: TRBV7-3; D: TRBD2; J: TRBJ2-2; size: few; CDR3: CASSLNEVAGASGELFF; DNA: TGTGCCAGCAGCTTAAACGAGGTAGCGGGAGCTTCGGGGGAGCTGTTTTTT
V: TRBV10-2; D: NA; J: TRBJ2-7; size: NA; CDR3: CASSEFGTVSYEQYF; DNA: TGCGCCAGCAGTGAGTTCGGGACGGTCTCCTACGAGCAGTACTTC
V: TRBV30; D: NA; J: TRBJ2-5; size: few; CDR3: CAWGPAGRTQYF; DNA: TGTGCCTGGGGGCCGGCGGGGAGGACCCAGTACTTC
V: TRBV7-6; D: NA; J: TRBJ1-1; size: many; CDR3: CASKGLKDTEAFF; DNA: TGTGCCAGCAAGGGGCTTAAGGACACTGAAGCTTTCTTT
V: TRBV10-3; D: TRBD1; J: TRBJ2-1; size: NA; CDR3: CAIRQGAYGNEQFF; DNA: TGTGCCATCAGGCAGGGGGCATATGGCAATGAGCAGTTCTTC
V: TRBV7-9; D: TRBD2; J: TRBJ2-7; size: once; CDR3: CASSALTSGLGQYF; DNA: TGTGCCAGCAGCGCCCTGACTAGCGGTCTTGGGCAGTACTTC
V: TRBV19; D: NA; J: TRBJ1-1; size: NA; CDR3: CASSLFGGSAFF; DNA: TGTGCCAGTAGTCTGTTCGGGGGCTCAGCTTTCTTT
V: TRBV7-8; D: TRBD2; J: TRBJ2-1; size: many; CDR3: CASSPTRTSLEQFF; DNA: TGTGCCAGCAGCCCTACCAGGACTAGTCTTGAGCAGTTCTTC
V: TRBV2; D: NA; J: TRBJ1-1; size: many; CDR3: CASTKDTEAFF; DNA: TGTGCCAGCACGAAGGACACTGAAGCTTTCTTT
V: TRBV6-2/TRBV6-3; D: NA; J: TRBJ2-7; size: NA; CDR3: CASSVTAVRDYEQYF; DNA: TGTGCCAGCAGCGTGACCGCGGTCAGGGACTACGAGCAGTACTTC
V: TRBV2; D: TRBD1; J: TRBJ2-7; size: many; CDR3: CASSDGVQGAGEQYF; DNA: TGTGCCAGCAGTGATGGCGTACAGGGGGCGGGTGAGCAGTACTTC
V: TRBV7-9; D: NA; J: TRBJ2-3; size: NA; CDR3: CASSLISGSTDTQYF; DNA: TGTGCCAGCAGCTTAATAAGCGGAAGCACAGATACGCAGTATTTT
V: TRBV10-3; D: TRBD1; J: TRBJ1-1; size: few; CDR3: CAISGQGTTEAFF; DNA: TGTGCCATCAGTGGACAGGGGACCACTGAAGCTTTCTTT
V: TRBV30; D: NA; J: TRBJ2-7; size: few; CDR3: CAWSVSGYEQYF; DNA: TGTGCCTGGAGTGTATCAGGGTACGAGCAGTACTTC
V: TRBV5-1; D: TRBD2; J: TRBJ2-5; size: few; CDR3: CASSRIAGAETQYF; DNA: TGCGCCAGCAGCAGAATAGCGGGAGCGGAGACCCAGTACTTC
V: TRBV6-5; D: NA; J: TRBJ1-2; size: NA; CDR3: CASSYGSGAVGYTF; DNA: TGTGCCAGCAGTTACGGATCAGGGGCGGTAGGCTACACCTTC
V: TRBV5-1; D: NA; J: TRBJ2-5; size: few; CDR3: CASSTGFGETQYF; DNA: TGCGCCAGCAGCACCGGGTTTGGAGAGACCCAGTACTTC
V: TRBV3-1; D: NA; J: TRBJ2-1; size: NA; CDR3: CASSQVSSYNEQFF; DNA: TGTGCCAGCAGCCAAGTTAGTAGTTACAATGAGCAGTTCTTC
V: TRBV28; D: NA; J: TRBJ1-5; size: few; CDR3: CASSGAPSNQPQHF; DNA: TGTGCCAGCAGTGGGGCCCCTAGCAATCAGCCCCAGCATTTT
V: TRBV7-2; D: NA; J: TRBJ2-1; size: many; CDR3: CASSLAAAGGSYNEQFF; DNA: TGTGCCAGCAGCTTAGCGGCGGCAGGAGGCTCCTACAATGAGCAGTTCTTC
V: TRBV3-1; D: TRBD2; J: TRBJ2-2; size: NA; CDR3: CASSHKAGAGNTGELFF; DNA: TGTGCCAGCAGCCACAAAGCGGGAGCGGGGAACACCGGGGAGCTGTTTTTT
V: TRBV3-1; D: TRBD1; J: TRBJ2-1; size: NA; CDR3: CASSLLTGQGFNEQFF; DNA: TGTGCCAGCAGCCTGCTGACGGGACAGGGGTTTAATGAGCAGTTCTTC
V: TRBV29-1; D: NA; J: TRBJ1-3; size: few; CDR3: CSVAPRGTPGNTIYF; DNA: TGCAGCGTTGCCCCCCGCGGAACCCCTGGAAACACCATATATTTT
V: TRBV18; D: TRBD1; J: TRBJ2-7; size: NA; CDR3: CASSPVGTGAYEQYF; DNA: TGTGCCAGCTCACCGGTTGGGACAGGGGCCTACGAGCAGTACTTC
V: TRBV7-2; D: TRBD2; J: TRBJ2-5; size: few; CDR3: CASSLSSLAGETQYF; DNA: TGTGCCAGCAGCTTATCTTCTCTAGCGGGAGAGACCCAGTACTTC
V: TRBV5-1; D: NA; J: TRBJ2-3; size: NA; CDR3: CASSLESVDTQYF; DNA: TGCGCCAGCAGCTTGGAGTCCGTGGATACGCAGTATTTT
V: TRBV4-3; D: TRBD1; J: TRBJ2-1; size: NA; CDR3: CASSQDRTGSLSNEQFF; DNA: TGCGCCAGCAGTCAAGATCGGACAGGGAGTTTAAGCAATGAGCAGTTCTTC
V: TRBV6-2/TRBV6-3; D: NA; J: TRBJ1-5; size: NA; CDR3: CASSYLHRYNQPQHF; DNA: TGTGCCAGCAGTTACCTGCACCGCTACAATCAGCCCCAGCATTTT
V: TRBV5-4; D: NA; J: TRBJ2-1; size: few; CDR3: CASSLGTPEQFF; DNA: TGTGCCAGCAGCTTGGGCACACCCGAGCAGTTCTTC
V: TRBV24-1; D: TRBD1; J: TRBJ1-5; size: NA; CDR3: CATSFPGQVFSNQPQHF; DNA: TGTGCCACCAGTTTCCCGGGACAGGTTTTTAGCAATCAGCCCCAGCATTTT
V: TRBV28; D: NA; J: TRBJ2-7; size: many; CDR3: CASSAVREQYF; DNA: TGTGCCAGCAGCGCTGTGAGGGAGCAGTACTTC
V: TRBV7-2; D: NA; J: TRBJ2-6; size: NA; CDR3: CASSLQGGGKGVLTF; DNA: TGTGCCAGCAGCTTACAGGGTGGGGGCAAGGGGGTCCTGACTTTC
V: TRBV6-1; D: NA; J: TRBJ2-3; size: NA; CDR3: CASSENPPVGVNTQYF; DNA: TGTGCCAGCAGTGAAAATCCCCCGGTGGGGGTGAATACGCAGTATTTT
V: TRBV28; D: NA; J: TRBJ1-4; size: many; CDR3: CASSQRVGGREEKLFF; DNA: TGTGCCAGCAGCCAAAGAGTCGGGGGGCGCGAGGAAAAACTGTTTTTT